These 9 T cell receptor beta chains were sequenced from one sample in a study of shared clonotypes between healthy human individuals. Data came from immunoSEQ multiplex PCR; TCRdb stores just in-frame clones and leaves some out. Of about 730,000 clones in the sample, 72% were seen once. Specimen: memory CD4+ T cells sorted from blood. Subset noted: CD45RA-negative fraction. All receptors derive from a woman aged 25-40 years in good health.

The V call is TRBV5-1, the J call TRBJ2-3; 9 bases are shared with TRBD2. V gave up 4 bases and J gave up 1 base; unmatched junction bases: 10. Germline CDR1 is SGHRS and CDR2 is YFSETQ. The CDR3 is 17 residues long. CDR3 region: CASSPGGASGGTDTQYF. In nucleotides, the CDR3 is TGCGCCAGCAGCCCTGGTGGGGCTAGCGGGGGCACAGATACGCAGTATTTT.

The chain employs TRBV11-2 and TRBJ2-5; 8 nucleotides align to TRBD2. CDR1 is SGHAT, CDR2 FQNNGV, per germline. With V trimmed by 4 bases and J by 0 bases, 4 bases remained unmatched. The CDR3 runs 15 residues. CDR3 amino acids: CASSSPGGYQETQYF. CDR3 in DNA: TGTGCCAGCAGCTCCCCGGGGGGGTACCAAGAGACCCAGTACTTC. Using reference TRBV11-2 and TRBJ2-5 for the parts outside the CDR3, the full variable domain is EAGVAQSPRYKIIEKRQSVAFWCNPISGHATLYWYQQILGQGPKLLIQFQNNGVVDDSQLPKDRFSAERLKGVDSTLKIQPAKLEDSAVYLCASSSPGGYQETQYFGPGTRLLVL.

The CDR3 spells CASSPPGAGAQHF. The CDR3 region has the DNA TGTGCCAGCTCACCACCGGGCGCGGGGGCCCAGCATTTT. The gene calls are TRBV18 and TRBJ1-5, with a weak D call TRBD1 (5 bases). The germline V gene has CDR1 KGHSH and CDR2 LQKENI. With 0 bases removed from V and 11 bases from J, the gap between germline ends came to 11 bases. This CDR3 contains 13 residues. The full variable domain, with the rest looked up from reference TRBV18 and TRBJ1-5, is NAGVMQNPRHLVRRRGQEARLRCSPMKGHSHVYWYRQLPEEGLKFMVYLQKENIIDESGMPKERFSAEFPKEGPSILRIQQVVRGDSAAYFCASSPPGAGAQHFGDGTRLSIL.

As to this clone: A read error may explain this, as a much larger clone is one base away. Other DNA sequences in this specimen translate into the identical CDR3. The chain joins TRBV11-2 to TRBJ2-7, with D possibly matching TRBD1 (6 bases). The CDR3 contains 13 residues. CDR1 SGHAT and CDR2 FQNNGV come from the germline V gene. With 2 bases removed from V and 1 base from J, the gap between germline ends came to 6 bases. The CDR3 loop is CASSLQGSYEQYF. The CDR3 DNA reads as TGTGCCAGCAGCTTACAGGGGTCCTACGAGCAGTACTTC.

This clone was picked up a small number of times. In the same sample, other DNA sequences code for this CDR3. The chain has TRBV5-1 and TRBJ2-1, with D possibly matching TRBD1 (5 bases). V dropped 1 base and J dropped 0 bases, with 8 bases sitting between them. The germline V gene has CDR1 SGHRS and CDR2 YFSETQ. The CDR3 runs 15 residues. DNA of the CDR3: TGCGCCAGCAGCTTGTCGACAGCCTCCTACAATGAGCAGTTCTTC. It yields the protein CASSLSTASYNEQFF. The full variable domain, its missing parts supplied by reference TRBV5-1 and TRBJ2-1, is KAGVTQTPRYLIKTRGQQVTLSCSPISGHRSVSWYQQTPGQGLQFLFEYFSETQRNKGNFPGRFSGRQFSNSRSEMNVSTLELGDSALYLCASSLSTASYNEQFFGPGTRLTVL.

The chain employs TRBV28 and TRBJ1-5; D is undetermined. The CDR3 is made up of 15 amino acids. The V end lost 5 bases, the J end lost 4 bases, and 15 bases lay between the germline ends. Germline CDR1 reads MDHEN; CDR2 reads SYDVKM. The CDR3 DNA follows: TGTGCCAGCAGTATCGGTGGAGGGCGAAATCAGCCCCAGCATTTT. Its protein is CASSIGGGRNQPQHF. Drawing the rest from reference TRBV28 and TRBJ1-5, the complete variable domain is DVKVTQSSRYLVKRTGEKVFLECVQDMDHENMFWYRQDPGLGLRLIYFSYDVKMKEKGDIPEGYSVSREKKERFSLILESASTNQTSMYLCASSIGGGRNQPQHFGDGTRLSIL.

The chain employs TRBV28 and TRBJ1-4, with D tentatively TRBD1 (5 bases). Germline CDR1 and CDR2: MDHEN and SYDVKM. The V gene lost 6 bases and the J gene lost 0 bases, with 14 bases spanning the gap. The CDR3 extends over 16 amino acids. CDR3 amino acids: CASRTARDATNEKLFF. CDR3 DNA: TGTGCCAGCAGAACGGCCAGGGATGCAACTAATGAAAAACTGTTTTTT.

V and J are TRBV9 and TRBJ2-7; a possible D gene is TRBD2 (6 bases). Trimming took off 4 bases at V and 2 bases at J, with 16 bases between the two ends. CDR1 and CDR2 (germline): SGDLS, YYNGEE. The CDR3 loop spans 15 amino acids. The CDR3 sequence is CASSPRAGQTYEQYF. CDR3 bases: TGTGCCAGCAGCCCCCGAGCGGGCCAGACCTACGAGCAGTACTTC. Full variable domain (missing parts from reference TRBV9 and TRBJ2-7): DSGVTQTPKHLITATGQRVTLRCSPRSGDLSVYWYQQSLDQGLQFLIQYYNGEERAKGNILERFSAQQFPDLHSELNLSSLELGDSALYFCASSPRAGQTYEQYFGPGTRLTVT.

The rearrangement joins TRBV4-1 to TRBJ2-2; 7 bases align to TRBD1. CDR3 size: 15 residues. V shed 4 bases and J 5 bases; nucleotides not matched to a gene: 7. Germline CDR1 MGHRA, CDR2 YSYEKL. In DNA, the CDR3 is TGCGCCAGCAGCCCTAACGACAGGGTAACCGGGGAGCTGTTTTTT. Encoded protein: CASSPNDRVTGELFF.